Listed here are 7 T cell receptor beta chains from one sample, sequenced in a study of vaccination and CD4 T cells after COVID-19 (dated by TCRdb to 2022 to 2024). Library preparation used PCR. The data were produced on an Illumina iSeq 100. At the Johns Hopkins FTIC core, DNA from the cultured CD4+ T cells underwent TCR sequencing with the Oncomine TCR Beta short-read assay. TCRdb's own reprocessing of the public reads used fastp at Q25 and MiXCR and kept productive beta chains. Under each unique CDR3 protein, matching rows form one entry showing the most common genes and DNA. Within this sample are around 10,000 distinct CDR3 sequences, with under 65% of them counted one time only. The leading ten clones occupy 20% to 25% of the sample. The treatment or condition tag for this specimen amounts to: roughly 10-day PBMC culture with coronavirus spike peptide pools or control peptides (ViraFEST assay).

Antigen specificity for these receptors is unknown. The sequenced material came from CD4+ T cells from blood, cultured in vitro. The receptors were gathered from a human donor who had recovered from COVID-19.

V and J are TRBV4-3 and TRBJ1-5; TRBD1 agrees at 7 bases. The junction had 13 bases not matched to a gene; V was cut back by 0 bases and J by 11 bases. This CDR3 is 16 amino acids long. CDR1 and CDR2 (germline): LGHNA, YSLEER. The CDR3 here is CASSQDYSGGLSAQHF. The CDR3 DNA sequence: TGCGCCAGCAGCCAAGATTACTCAGGGGGGCTCAGTGCCCAGCATTTT.

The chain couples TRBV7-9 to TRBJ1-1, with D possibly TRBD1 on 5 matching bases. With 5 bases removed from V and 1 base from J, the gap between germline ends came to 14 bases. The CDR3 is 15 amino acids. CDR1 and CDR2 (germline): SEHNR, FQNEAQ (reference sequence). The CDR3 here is CASSLRLTGNTEAFF. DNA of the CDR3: TGTGCCAGCAGCCTTCGATTAACAGGGAACACTGAAGCTTTCTTT. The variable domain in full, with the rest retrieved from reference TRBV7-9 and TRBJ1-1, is DTGVSQNPRHKITKRGQNVTFRCDPISEHNRLYWYRQTLGQGPEFLTYFQNEAQLEKSRLLSDRFSAERPKGSFSTLEIQRTEQGDSAMYLCASSLRLTGNTEAFFGQGTRLTVV.

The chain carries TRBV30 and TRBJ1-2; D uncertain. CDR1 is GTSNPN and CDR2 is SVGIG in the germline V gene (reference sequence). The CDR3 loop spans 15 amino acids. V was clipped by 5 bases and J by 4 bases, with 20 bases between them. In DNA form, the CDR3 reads TGTGCCTGGGACTCGGCAGTTACCGGCGGCTATGGCTACACCTTC. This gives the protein CAWDSAVTGGYGYTF.

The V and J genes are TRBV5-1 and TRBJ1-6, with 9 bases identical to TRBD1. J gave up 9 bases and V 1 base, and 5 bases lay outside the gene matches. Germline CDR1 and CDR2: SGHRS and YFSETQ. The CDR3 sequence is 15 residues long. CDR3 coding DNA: TGCGCCAGCAGCTTGAAGGGACAGGGAGGTTCACCCCTCCACTTT. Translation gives CASSLKGQGGSPLHF.

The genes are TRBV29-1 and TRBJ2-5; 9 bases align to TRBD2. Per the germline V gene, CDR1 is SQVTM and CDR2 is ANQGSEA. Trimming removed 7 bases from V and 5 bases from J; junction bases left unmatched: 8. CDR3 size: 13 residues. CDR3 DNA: TGCAGCGCCGCCTTGCTAGCGGGGGAGACCCAGTACTTC. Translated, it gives CSAALLAGETQYF.

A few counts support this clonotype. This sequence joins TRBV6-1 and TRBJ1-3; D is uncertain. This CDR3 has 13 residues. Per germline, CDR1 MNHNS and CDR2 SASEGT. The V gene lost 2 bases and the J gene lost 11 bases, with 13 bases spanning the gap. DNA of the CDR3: TGTGCCAGCAGTGAAAGTCACAGAGCCCCCATATATTTT. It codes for CASSESHRAPIYF.

DNA of the CDR3: TGTGCCAGCAGTTTTAACGGCAGCCCCAATCAGCCCCAGCATTTT. Residues: CASSFNGSPNQPQHF. The chain links TRBV12-3 or TRBV12-4 to TRBJ1-5, with D uncertain. This CDR3 has 15 amino acids. V lost 3 bases to trimming and J lost 3 bases, with 12 bases between them.